Following are 22 T cell receptor beta chains from one sample sequenced in a study of cytomegalovirus exposure and HLA in healthy donors. PCR employed 60 Vbeta and 13 Jbeta primers. Clones were read by immunoSEQ multiplex PCR, and TCRdb kept only the in-frame ones, dropping some. This sample has tens of thousands of clones, with more than 50% found just once. Sequenced material: PBMCs. These TCRs come from a woman between 40 and 55 years old in good health and CMV-seropositive.

The chain couples TRBV5-1 to TRBJ2-5; 8 bases fit TRBD2. Germline assignment: CDR1 SGHRS and CDR2 YFSETQ. After removal of 2 bases from V and 2 bases from J, the junction contained 5 bases not matched to a gene. This CDR3 is built from 15 residues. CDR3 residues: CASSLTVAGQETQYF. The CDR3 nucleotides are TGCGCCAGCAGCTTAACGGTAGCGGGGCAAGAGACCCAGTACTTC.

This clone was seen a handful of times. The chain couples TRBV18 to TRBJ2-6, with 7 bases fitting TRBD1. The CDR3 length is 15 residues. Unmatched junction bases numbered 7, after V lost 3 bases and J lost 8 bases. Germline V lookup: CDR1 KGHSH, CDR2 LQKENI. The CDR3 bases are TGTGCCAGCTCACCGCGGAAACAGGGGACCAACGTCCTGACTTTC. It specifies CASSPRKQGTNVLTF. Looking up the rest from reference TRBV18 and TRBJ2-6 gives the full variable domain: NAGVMQNPRHLVRRRGQEARLRCSPMKGHSHVYWYRQLPEEGLKFMVYLQKENIIDESGMPKERFSAEFPKEGPSILRIQQVVRGDSAAYFCASSPRKQGTNVLTFGAGSRLTVL.

This rearrangement joins TRBV14 to TRBJ1-2; 9 bases are a match to TRBD1. Per germline, CDR1 SGHDN and CDR2 FVKESK. The CDR3 spans 15 residues. The trim removed 4 bases at V and 1 base at J, leaving 4 bases unmatched. The CDR3 protein is CASSRTGGFNYGYTF. The CDR3 bases are TGTGCCAGCAGCCGTACAGGGGGCTTTAACTATGGCTACACCTTC.

This chain uses TRBV7-8 with TRBJ1-1; 9 bases fit TRBD1. The V gene end was trimmed by 4 bases and the J gene end by 0 bases; junction bases not matched to a gene: 3. Germline V gene sequence: CDR1 SGHVS, CDR2 FQNEAQ. This CDR3 has 15 residues. The CDR3 bases are TGTGCCAGCAGCTGGGGACAGGGAGTGAACACTGAAGCTTTCTTT. This gives the protein CASSWGQGVNTEAFF.

This chain connects TRBV7-8 to TRBJ2-5, with D possibly TRBD2 on 7 matching bases. Germline lookup yields CDR1 SGHVS and CDR2 FQNEAQ. The CDR3 sequence is 14 residues long. Trimming cost V 1 base and J 5 bases, with 11 bases left between them. This CDR3 reads CASSLGGGRETQYF. The CDR3 DNA sequence: TGTGCCAGCAGCTTAGGGGGGGGGCGGGAGACCCAGTACTTC.

This clone came up a few times. This chain joins TRBV6-5 and TRBJ2-1, with TRBD2 as a possible D gene (5 bases). This CDR3 has 13 amino acids. Per the germline V gene, CDR1 is MNHEY and CDR2 is SVGAGI. Trimming cost V 7 bases and J 8 bases, with 15 bases left between them. In nucleotides, the CDR3 is TGTGCCAGCAAACAGCCTGGAGGTGATGAGCAGTTCTTC. It yields the protein CASKQPGGDEQFF.

This sequence joins TRBV6-1 and TRBJ2-7; the match to TRBD2 covers 8 bases. The CDR3 spans 16 residues. Per germline, CDR1 MNHNS and CDR2 SASEGT. V lost 0 bases, J lost 4 bases, and 8 bases stayed unmatched. The CDR3 coding sequence is TGTGCCAGCAGTGAAGCGCCTTCTAGCGGGCGGTACGAGCAGTACTTC. It is translated as CASSEAPSSGRYEQYF.

The chain links TRBV7-2 to TRBJ2-2; D ambiguous. Per the germline V gene, CDR1 is SGHTA and CDR2 is FQGNSA. The CDR3 sequence is 14 residues long. V was cut by 6 bases and J by 1 base, with 9 bases left in between. The chain's CDR3 is CASSRSLNTGELFF. Written as DNA, the CDR3 is TGTGCCAGCAGTCGTAGCCTGAACACCGGGGAGCTGTTTTTT.

The CDR3, as DNA: TGCGCCAGCAGCCAGAGGTTGGAAGATTCCTACAATGAGCAGTTCTTC. This codes for CASSQRLEDSYNEQFF. V usage is TRBV4-1 and J usage is TRBJ2-1; no reliable D call. V was pared by 3 bases and J by 1 base, with 13 bases between. The germline CDR1 and CDR2 sequences are MGHRA and YSYEKL. CDR3 length equals 16 residues.

This chain connects TRBV30 to TRBJ1-2, with D unclear. CDR3 length: 14 amino acids. V lost 2 bases and J lost 8, with 18 bases in between. The germline gives CDR1 GTSNPN, CDR2 SVGIG (reference sequence). The chain's CDR3 is CAWSPGNMATGYTF. CDR3 DNA sequence: TGTGCCTGGAGTCCGGGGAATATGGCGACGGGCTACACCTTC.

The rearrangement uses TRBV7-8 and TRBJ1-4, with TRBD1 matching over 8 bases. CDR1 is SGHVS, CDR2 FQNEAQ, per germline. V shed 10 bases, J shed 7 bases, and the junction held 5 bases outside the gene matches. The CDR3 contains 12 residues. In DNA, the CDR3 is TGTGCCACCACAGGGGGGGGTGAAAAACTGTTTTTT. Translation: CATTGGGEKLFF.

The genes are TRBV12-5 and TRBJ2-3; 8 bases agree with TRBD2. Germline CDR1 is LGHNT and CDR2 is FRNRAP. This CDR3 has 19 amino acids. V lost 7 bases to trimming and J lost 0 bases; unmatched junction nucleotides: 18. CDR3 protein: CASAPVAGLGLGSTDTQYF. The CDR3 DNA is TGTGCTAGTGCCCCAGTAGCGGGACTCGGCTTAGGGAGCACAGATACGCAGTATTTT.

The chain combines TRBV6-1 with TRBJ2-1; D is unresolved. Per the germline V gene, CDR1 is MNHNS and CDR2 is SASEGT. Trimming pared 3 bases from V and 4 bases from J, leaving 7 bases between. The CDR3 spans 13 residues. CDR3 in DNA: TGTGCCAGCAGTGAGGCGGAATACAATGAGCAGTTCTTC. It specifies CASSEAEYNEQFF.

The chain links TRBV5-1 to TRBJ2-5; TRBD1 agrees at 11 bases. V was clipped by 4 bases and J by 5 bases; unmatched bases: 7. The CDR3 has 15 residues. Germline V gene sequence: CDR1 SGHRS, CDR2 YFSETQ. The CDR3 loop reads CASSPAGTGGETQYF. The CDR3 DNA reads as TGCGCCAGCAGCCCCGCCGGGACAGGGGGGGAGACCCAGTACTTC.

In its sample, this clone was seen a few times. V gene TRBV2 combines with J gene TRBJ2-5, with D perhaps TRBD1 (5 bases). The CDR3 extends over 12 amino acids. CDR1 is SNHLY and CDR2 is FYNNEI in the germline V gene. The ends were cut back, 5 bases at V and 11 bases at J, with 15 bases in the middle. DNA of the CDR3: TGTGCCAGCAGTTTACAGGAGAATGAGCAGTACTTC. Its translation is CASSLQENEQYF.

The chain links TRBV19 to TRBJ2-5, with D possibly TRBD2 on 6 matching bases. The germline CDR1 and CDR2 sequences are LNHDA and SQIVND (reference sequence). This CDR3 comprises 14 residues. Trimming shortened V by 5 bases and J by 5 bases, and 15 bases separated the two germline ends. CDR3 region: CASSESTGGETQYF. CDR3 nucleotides: TGTGCCAGTAGTGAATCAACAGGAGGGGAGACCCAGTACTTC.

The CDR3, as DNA: TGTGCCAGCAGCTTCAGTGAAACAGATACGCAGTATTTT. It yields the protein CASSFSETDTQYF. J is TRBJ2-3 and V is TRBV7-3, with D uncertain. The CDR3 is made up of 13 amino acids. Germline lookup yields CDR1 SGHTA and CDR2 FQGTGA. Trimming cost V 3 bases and J 3 bases, with 7 bases left between them.

The chain carries TRBV9 and TRBJ1-1; D gene uncertain. CDR1 SGDLS and CDR2 YYNGEE come from the germline V gene. The V gene lost 0 bases and the J gene lost 0 bases, with 9 bases spanning the gap. The CDR3 spans 15 residues. In nucleotides, the CDR3 is TGTGCCAGCAGCGTAGTAGAGGAGCTGAACACTGAAGCTTTCTTT. It is translated as CASSVVEELNTEAFF.

The CDR3 loop is CASSLERTNEQFF. The CDR3 nucleotides are TGCGCCAGCAGCTTGGAGAGAACGAATGAGCAGTTCTTC. The V and J genes are TRBV5-1 and TRBJ2-1; D uncertain. This CDR3 comprises 13 residues. Germline CDR1 SGHRS, CDR2 YFSETQ. V was cut by 0 bases and J by 7 bases, with 8 bases left in between.

This chain joins TRBV6-1 and TRBJ2-1, with 7 bases that match TRBD2. Germline V gene lookup returns CDR1 MNHNS and CDR2 SASEGT. V lost 10 bases to trimming and J lost 9 bases; unmatched junction nucleotides: 9. This CDR3 has 12 amino acids. The CDR3 sequence: CATLWGGSEQFF. CDR3 DNA: TGTGCCACCCTGTGGGGAGGGAGTGAGCAGTTCTTC.

CDR3 in DNA: TGTGCCAGCAGGGGAGCGGGGGCTGCCTACGAGCAGTACTTC. Amino acids: CASRGAGAAYEQYF. The chain is built from TRBV6-5 and TRBJ2-7; 8 nucleotides line up with TRBD2. J was trimmed by 2 bases and V by 6 bases; bases with no gene match: 6. This CDR3 region has 14 residues. From germline, CDR1 is MNHEY and CDR2 SVGAGI.

The chain recombines TRBV4-3 with TRBJ1-4; D not certain. The germline V and J ends were trimmed by 2 bases and 4 bases, with 8 bases remaining between them. The germline gives CDR1 LGHNA, CDR2 YSLEER. The CDR3 length is 14 residues. The CDR3 nucleotides read TGCGCCAGCAGCCAAATTGGGCTTAATGAAAAACTGTTTTTT. Its translation: CASSQIGLNEKLFF.